The 18 T cell receptor beta chains presented below share a single source sample, sequenced in a study of response to subunit inactivated influenza vaccine. TCRdb reanalysed the RT-PCR reads using MiXCR and keeps one entry per CDR3 protein. The sample consists of approximately 700,000 distinct CDR3 sequences, more than 11% of them appearing once. Sequenced here: PBMCs from blood, sampled 14 to 15 days before vaccination. The source of these receptors is a man aged 45-65 years who received an inactivated influenza vaccine.

This clonotype was seen more than once but under ten times. The chain combines TRBV12-3 or TRBV12-4 with TRBJ2-2; D is unresolved. The CDR3 sequence is 14 residues long. V was trimmed by 6 bases and J by 9 bases, leaving 17 bases between them. The CDR3 sequence: CASRSDQEYRELFF. The DNA of the CDR3 is TGTGCCAGCAGAAGCGACCAGGAATACCGGGAGCTGTTTTTT.

This rearrangement joins TRBV7-2 to TRBJ2-1, with D possibly being TRBD2 (5 bases). V lost 6 bases and J 4 bases, leaving 19 bases between the germline ends. Germline V gene lookup returns CDR1 SGHTA and CDR2 FQGNSA. The CDR3 runs to 16 residues. CDR3 residues: CASSSTGQRIYNEQFF. DNA of the CDR3: TGTGCCAGCAGTTCAACGGGCCAGCGGATTTACAATGAGCAGTTCTTC.

In its sample, this clonotype was seen a few times. The J gene is TRBJ2-3, the V gene TRBV25-1; TRBD2 might be the D (5 bases). Germline V gives CDR1 MGHDK, CDR2 SYGVNS. This CDR3 contains 15 residues. The V gene lost 2 bases and the J gene lost 2 bases, with 11 bases spanning the gap. This CDR3 reads CASSEGQRHTDTQYF. CDR3 nucleotide sequence: TGTGCCAGCAGTGAAGGGCAGCGGCACACAGATACGCAGTATTTT.

This clonotype has just a few counts. The chain recombines TRBV7-8 with TRBJ1-2; D uncertain. Trimming left V 4 bases short and J 2 bases short, with 17 bases between. The CDR3 loop spans 16 amino acids. Germline loops: CDR1 SGHVS, CDR2 FQNEAQ. CDR3 region: CASSSRGRINNYGYTF. As DNA, the CDR3 is TGTGCCAGCAGCTCGAGAGGGCGAATTAACAACTATGGCTACACCTTC.

This clonotype was counted a few times. V gene TRBV6-1 combines with J gene TRBJ2-5; D unresolved. The V end was cut by 10 bases, the J end by 0 bases, with 12 bases between. The CDR3 extends over 13 amino acids. From germline, CDR1 is MNHNS and CDR2 SASEGT. CDR3 amino acids: CATNGPNQETQYF. CDR3 nucleotides: TGTGCCACCAATGGACCGAACCAAGAGACCCAGTACTTC.

This rearrangement joins TRBV20-1 to TRBJ2-2; TRBD1 is a possible D gene (5 bases). There are 15 residues in the CDR3. The germline V and J ends were trimmed by 0 bases and 3 bases, with 11 bases remaining between them. CDR1 is DFQATT and CDR2 is SNEGSKA in the germline V gene (reference sequence). As DNA, the CDR3 is TGCAGTGCTAGAGATCGTCAGGGCGACACCGGGGAGCTGTTTTTT. Its protein is CSARDRQGDTGELFF.

The table lists this clonotype with many counts. The chain recombines TRBV20-1 with TRBJ2-7; unclear D gene. V lost 8 bases to trimming and J lost 3 bases, with 11 bases between them. The CDR3 totals 11 residues. The germline CDR1 and CDR2 sequences are DFQATT and SNEGSKA (reference sequence). The CDR3 protein is CSIGFDYEQYF. CDR3 DNA sequence: TGCAGTATAGGTTTCGACTACGAGCAGTACTTC.

This clonotype was seen only a few times. This chain links TRBV29-1 with TRBJ2-1; D tentatively reads TRBD1 or TRBD2 (5 bases each). Looked up from germline, CDR1 is SQVTM and CDR2 is ANQGSEA. V lost 3 bases, J lost 12 bases, and 12 bases lay in between. The CDR3 extends over 11 amino acids. The CDR3 here is CSVDWGYGQFF. CDR3 DNA sequence: TGCAGCGTTGATTGGGGGTATGGGCAGTTCTTC.

This rearrangement joins TRBV12-3 or TRBV12-4 to TRBJ1-2; a weak D match, TRBD1 (6 bases). The CDR3 extends over 14 amino acids. With 5 bases removed from V and 7 bases from J, the gap between germline ends came to 17 bases. CDR3 amino acids: CASSPSGRGAGYTF. For the CDR3, the DNA is TGTGCCAGCAGTCCCTCGGGCAGGGGCGCTGGCTACACCTTC.

The CDR3 DNA reads as TGTGCCAGCACCTTGTTTCCGGGGACAGATACGCAGTATTTT. This codes for CASTLFPGTDTQYF. V is TRBV7-2 and J is TRBJ2-3; the D gene is possibly TRBD2 (5 bases). CDR1 SGHTA and CDR2 FQGNSA come from the germline V gene. The V and J ends lost 7 bases and 3 bases respectively, with 14 bases between them. The CDR3 contains 14 residues.

Only one count was recorded for this clonotype. The chain has TRBV18 and TRBJ2-7; 8 nucleotides match TRBD1. CDR3 length equals 16 residues. Germline CDR1 is KGHSH and CDR2 is LQKENI. The V gene end was trimmed by 5 bases and the J gene end by 0 bases; junction bases not matched to a gene: 9. As DNA, the CDR3 is TGTGCCAGCTCATCGATAGGGACAGGTCTCTCCTACGAGCAGTACTTC. As protein: CASSSIGTGLSYEQYF.

This clonotype was counted only a few times. CDR3 protein: CASSFVRGRDTQYF. Here the CDR3 DNA reads TGTGCCAGCAGCTTTGTTAGGGGCAGAGATACGCAGTATTTT. The chain recombines TRBV11-2 with TRBJ2-3; D perhaps matches TRBD1 (5 bases). The CDR3 is 14 residues long. The V end lost 3 bases, the J end lost 5 bases, and 12 bases lay between the germline ends. Looked up from germline, CDR1 is SGHAT and CDR2 is FQNNGV.

This rearrangement joins TRBV18 to TRBJ2-1; D is unclear. V lost 2 bases to trimming and J lost 6 bases, with 8 bases between them. CDR1 KGHSH and CDR2 LQKENI come from the germline V gene. The CDR3 loop spans 13 amino acids. The CDR3 sequence: CASSPVLINEQFF. CDR3 bases: TGTGCCAGCTCACCAGTCCTGATCAATGAGCAGTTCTTC.

This clonotype was picked up many times. The chain joins TRBV7-2 to TRBJ2-2; possible D gene TRBD1, 6 bases. The CDR3 has 16 residues. CDR1 SGHTA and CDR2 FQGNSA come from the germline V gene. V lost 1 base and J 0 bases, leaving 9 bases between the germline ends. CDR3 residues: CASSLVGGANTGELFF. CDR3 nucleotides: TGTGCCAGCAGCTTAGTTGGGGGCGCGAACACCGGGGAGCTGTTTTTT.

The CDR3 nucleotides read TGCGCCAGCAGCAAAACAGGGGACTCGAAAGCTTTCTTT. It is translated as CASSKTGDSKAFF. V is TRBV5-1 and J is TRBJ1-1, with TRBD1 matching over 7 bases. The CDR3 spans 13 residues. The V and J ends lost 4 bases and 9 bases, in that order; junction bases with no gene match: 9. Germline V gene lookup returns CDR1 SGHRS and CDR2 YFSETQ.

This chain links TRBV7-9 with TRBJ2-7, with D possibly being TRBD1 or TRBD2 (5 bases each). Germline lookup yields CDR1 SEHNR and CDR2 FQNEAQ (reference sequence). V dropped 5 bases and J dropped 3 bases, with 14 bases sitting between them. There are 14 residues in the CDR3. The CDR3 loop reads CASSRLGRYYEQYF. The CDR3 nucleotides are TGTGCCAGCAGCCGCCTGGGACGGTACTACGAGCAGTACTTC.

The sample holds one count of this clonotype. V usage is TRBV7-8 and J usage is TRBJ1-4; TRBD1 might be the D (5 bases). Germline V CDR1 and CDR2: SGHVS, FQNEAQ. This CDR3 region has 14 residues. V was clipped by 5 bases and J by 5 bases, with 12 bases between them. CDR3 in DNA: TGTGCCAGCAGCACGACACGGGGGAATGAAAAACTGTTTTTT. Encoded protein: CASSTTRGNEKLFF.

The gene calls are TRBV2 and TRBJ2-7, with D possibly being TRBD2 (5 bases). The CDR3 runs 15 residues. The ends were cut back, 4 bases at V and 6 bases at J, with 19 bases in the middle. The germline V gene has CDR1 SNHLY and CDR2 FYNNEI. CDR3 residues: CASSVRGSEGIEQYF. In DNA, the CDR3 is TGTGCCAGCAGTGTTCGTGGGTCCGAGGGAATCGAGCAGTACTTC. The full variable domain, rest sourced from reference TRBV2 and TRBJ2-7, is EPEVTQTPSHQVTQMGQEVILRCVPISNHLYFYWYRQILGQKVEFLVSFYNNEISEKSEIFDDQFSVERPDGSNFTLKIRSTKLEDSAMYFCASSVRGSEGIEQYFGPGTRLTVT.